Listed below are T cell receptor beta chains from one sample, sequenced in a study of blood T cells in healthy people across ages. A single record per CDR3 protein comes from TCRdb applying MiXCR to the 5' RACE reads. This sample carries about 720,000 distinct CDR3 sequences, roughly 25% of them seen once, and the ten largest clones take roughly 3.8%. This same sample was also taken into another study, of T cells of mothers and their children.

The sample comprised blood. These receptor sequences come from a boy aged 5-17 years in good health. Both conserved end residues are part of each CDR3. A D gene is named only where the DNA matches it firmly.

V	length	J	D	CDR3
TRBV4-3	15	TRBJ2-1	NA	CASSQNWDGPNEQFF
TRBV20-1	15	TRBJ2-3	TRBD2	CSARDHLAGIDTQYF
TRBV5-6	14	TRBJ2-7	NA	CASSWGPIGDEQYF
TRBV25-1	12	TRBJ1-2	NA	CASSGQYGDYTF
TRBV28	17	TRBJ1-1	NA	CASSLEQYRFGYTEAFF
TRBV12-3/TRBV12-4	12	TRBJ1-4	NA	CASSPEGRKLFF
TRBV29-1	9	TRBJ2-7	NA	CSVVYEQYF
TRBV20-1	18	TRBJ2-3	NA	CSARDQKVGPDSTDTQYF
TRBV7-9	16	TRBJ1-4	NA	CASSPISGGLVEKLFF
TRBV7-8	13	TRBJ2-7	NA	CASSVLLSDEQYF
TRBV10-3	13	TRBJ2-1	TRBD2	CAIRGLAYVEQFF
TRBV7-8	16	TRBJ2-5	NA	CASSLLFQDYQETQYF
TRBV6-1	17	TRBJ2-5	TRBD1	CASSALGQGVGEETQYF
TRBV27	14	TRBJ1-2	NA	CASSPRTERSGYTF
TRBV7-3	15	TRBJ2-4	TRBD2	CASSLASGGVNIQYF